This T cell receptor (beta chain) was observed in a study of identical twins. General study findings and limits: Twin pairs' shared out-of-frame alpha sequences were enriched in low generation probability. Fewer insertions marked abundant cord blood beta clonotypes; young adult naive trended weakly, memory not at all.

The germline CDR1 and CDR2 sequences are MDHEN and SYDVKM. The CDR3 sequence runs 15 residues, both termini included. MiXCR, run by TCRdb on the 5' RACE reads, gives a single entry per CDR3 protein. Seen here are about 1.7 million distinct CDR3 sequences, roughly a third observed once, and the top ten hold about 0.27%. In its sample, this clonotype was seen once. Its antigen is not known. The DNA is omitted, as the CDR3 cannot be located on it reliably, and the CDR3 follows TCRdb's listing. The sequenced material came from cord blood. The sequence was collected from a newborn girl in good health. V gene TRBV28 combines with J gene TRBJ2-5; the DNA was not used to check the table's D call, TRBD1. The CDR3 protein is CAGSFGPGGHDEQYF.